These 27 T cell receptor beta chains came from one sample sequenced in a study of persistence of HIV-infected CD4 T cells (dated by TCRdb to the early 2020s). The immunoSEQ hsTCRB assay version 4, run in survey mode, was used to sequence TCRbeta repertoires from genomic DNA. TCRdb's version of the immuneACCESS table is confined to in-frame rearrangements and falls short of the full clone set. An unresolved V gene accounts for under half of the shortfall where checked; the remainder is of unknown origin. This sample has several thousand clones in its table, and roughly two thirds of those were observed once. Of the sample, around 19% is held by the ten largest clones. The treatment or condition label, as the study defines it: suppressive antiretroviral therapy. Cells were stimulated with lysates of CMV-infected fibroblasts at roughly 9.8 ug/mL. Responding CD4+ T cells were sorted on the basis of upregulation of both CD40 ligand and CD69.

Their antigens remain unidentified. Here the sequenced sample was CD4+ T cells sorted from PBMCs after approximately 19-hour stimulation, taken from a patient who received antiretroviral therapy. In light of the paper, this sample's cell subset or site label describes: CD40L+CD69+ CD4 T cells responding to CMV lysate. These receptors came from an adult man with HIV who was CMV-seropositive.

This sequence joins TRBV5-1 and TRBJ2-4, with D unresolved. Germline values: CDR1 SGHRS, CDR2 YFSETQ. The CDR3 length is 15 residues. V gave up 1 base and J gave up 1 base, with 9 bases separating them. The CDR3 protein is CASSLSRSAKNIQYF. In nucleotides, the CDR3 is TGCGCCAGCAGCTTGAGTAGGTCTGCCAAAAACATTCAGTACTTC.

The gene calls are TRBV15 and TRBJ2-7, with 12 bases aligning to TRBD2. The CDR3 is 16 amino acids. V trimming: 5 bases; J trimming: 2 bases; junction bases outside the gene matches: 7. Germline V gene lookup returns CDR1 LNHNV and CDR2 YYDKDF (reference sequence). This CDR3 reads CATSERTSGVTYEQYF. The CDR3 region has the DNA TGTGCCACCAGCGAACGGACTAGCGGGGTGACCTACGAGCAGTACTTC.

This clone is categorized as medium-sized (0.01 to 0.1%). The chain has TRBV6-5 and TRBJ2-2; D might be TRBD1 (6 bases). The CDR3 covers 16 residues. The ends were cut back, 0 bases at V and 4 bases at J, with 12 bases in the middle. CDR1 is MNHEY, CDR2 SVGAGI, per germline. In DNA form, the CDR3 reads TGTGCCAGCAGTTACTCAGGTCAGGGGACCACCGGGGAGCTGTTTTTT. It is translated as CASSYSGQGTTGELFF.

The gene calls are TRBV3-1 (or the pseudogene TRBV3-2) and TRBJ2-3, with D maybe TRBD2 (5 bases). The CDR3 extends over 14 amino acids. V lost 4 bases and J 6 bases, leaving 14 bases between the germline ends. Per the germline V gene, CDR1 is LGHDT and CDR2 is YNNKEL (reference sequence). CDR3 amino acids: CASSRGTPGDTQYF. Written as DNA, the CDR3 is TGTGCCAGCAGCCGCGGAACTCCGGGGGATACGCAGTATTTT.

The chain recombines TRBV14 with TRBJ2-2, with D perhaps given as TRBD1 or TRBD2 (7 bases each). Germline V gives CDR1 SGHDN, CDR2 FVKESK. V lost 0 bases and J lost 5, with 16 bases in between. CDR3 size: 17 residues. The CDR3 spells CASSQDRGREWTGELFF. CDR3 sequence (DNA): TGTGCCAGCAGCCAAGATAGGGGGCGGGAGTGGACCGGGGAGCTGTTTTTT.

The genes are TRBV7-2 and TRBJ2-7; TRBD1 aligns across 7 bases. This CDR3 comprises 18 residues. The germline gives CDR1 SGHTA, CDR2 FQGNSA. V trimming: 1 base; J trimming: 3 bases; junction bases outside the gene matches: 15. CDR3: CASSLVGRQGGLYYEQYF. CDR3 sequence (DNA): TGTGCCAGCAGCTTAGTTGGAAGACAGGGCGGATTATACTACGAGCAGTACTTC.

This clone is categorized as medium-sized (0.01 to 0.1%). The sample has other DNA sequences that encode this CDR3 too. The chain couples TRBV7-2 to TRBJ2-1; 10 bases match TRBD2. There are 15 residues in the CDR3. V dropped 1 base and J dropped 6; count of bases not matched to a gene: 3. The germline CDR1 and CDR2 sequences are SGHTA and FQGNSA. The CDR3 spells CASSLGASGGNEQFF. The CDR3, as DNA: TGTGCCAGCAGCTTAGGTGCTAGCGGGGGCAATGAGCAGTTCTTC.

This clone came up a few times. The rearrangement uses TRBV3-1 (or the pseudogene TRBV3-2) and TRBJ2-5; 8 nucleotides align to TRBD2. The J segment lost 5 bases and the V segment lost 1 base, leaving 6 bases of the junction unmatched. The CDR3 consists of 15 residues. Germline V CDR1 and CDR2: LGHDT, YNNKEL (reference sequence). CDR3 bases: TGTGCCAGCAGCCAAGGTCGGACTAGCCAGGAGACCCAGTACTTC. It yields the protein CASSQGRTSQETQYF.

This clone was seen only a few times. The CDR3 protein is CASSSDRGICNQPQHF. In DNA form, the CDR3 reads TGTGCCAGCAGCTCGGACAGGGGTATCTGCAATCAGCCCCAGCATTTT. The chain carries TRBV21-1 and TRBJ1-5; TRBD1, the D gene given by the table, was not confirmed from the DNA. TRBV21-1 is a pseudogene. This CDR3 has 16 amino acids.

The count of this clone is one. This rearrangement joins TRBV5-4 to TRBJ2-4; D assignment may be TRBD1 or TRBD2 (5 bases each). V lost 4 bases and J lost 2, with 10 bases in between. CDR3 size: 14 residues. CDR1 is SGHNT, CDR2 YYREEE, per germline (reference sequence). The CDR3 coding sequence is TGTGCCAGCAGCCGGGACGTATCCAAAAACATTCAGTACTTC. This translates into CASSRDVSKNIQYF.

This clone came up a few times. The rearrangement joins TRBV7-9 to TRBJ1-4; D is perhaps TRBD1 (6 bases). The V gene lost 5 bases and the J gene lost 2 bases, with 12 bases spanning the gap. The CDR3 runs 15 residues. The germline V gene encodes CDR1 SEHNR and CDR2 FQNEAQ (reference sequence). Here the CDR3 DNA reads TGTGCCAGCAGCCGAATGCAGGGGACTAATGAAAAACTGTTTTTT. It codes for CASSRMQGTNEKLFF.

Here the CDR3 DNA reads TGCGCCAGCAGCCAAGATCTACAGGGGCGTTCACCCCTCCACTTT. This translates into CASSQDLQGRSPLHF. The chain is built from TRBV4-1 and TRBJ1-6; 7 bases fit TRBD1. After removal of 0 bases from V and 9 bases from J, the junction contained 5 bases not matched to a gene. The CDR3 has 15 residues. CDR1 is MGHRA, CDR2 YSYEKL, per germline.

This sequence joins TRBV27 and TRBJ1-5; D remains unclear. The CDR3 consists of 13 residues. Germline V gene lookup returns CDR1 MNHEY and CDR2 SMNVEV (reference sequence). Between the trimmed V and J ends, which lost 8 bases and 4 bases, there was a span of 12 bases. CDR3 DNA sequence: TGTGCCAGCGGCGGACGTGGAAATCAGCCCCAGCATTTT. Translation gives CASGGRGNQPQHF.

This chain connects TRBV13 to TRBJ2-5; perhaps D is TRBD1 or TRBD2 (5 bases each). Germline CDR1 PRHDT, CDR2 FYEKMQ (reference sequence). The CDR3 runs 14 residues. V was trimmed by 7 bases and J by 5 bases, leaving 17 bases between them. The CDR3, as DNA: TGTGCCAGCACCGCGATGGGGGTACATGAGACCCAGTACTTC. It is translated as CASTAMGVHETQYF.

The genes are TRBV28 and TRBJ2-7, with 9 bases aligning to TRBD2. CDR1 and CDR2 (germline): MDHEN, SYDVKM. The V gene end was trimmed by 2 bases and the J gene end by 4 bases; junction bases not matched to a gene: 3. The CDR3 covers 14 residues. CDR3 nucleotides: TGTGCCAGCAGTTTACTAGCGGGGAGATACGAGCAGTACTTC. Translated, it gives CASSLLAGRYEQYF.

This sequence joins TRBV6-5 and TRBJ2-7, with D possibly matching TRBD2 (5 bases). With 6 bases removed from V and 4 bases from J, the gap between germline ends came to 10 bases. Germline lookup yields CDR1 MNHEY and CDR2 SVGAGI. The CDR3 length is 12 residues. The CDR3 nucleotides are TGTGCCAGCAGCGGGATTGGGTACGAGCAGTACTTC. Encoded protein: CASSGIGYEQYF.

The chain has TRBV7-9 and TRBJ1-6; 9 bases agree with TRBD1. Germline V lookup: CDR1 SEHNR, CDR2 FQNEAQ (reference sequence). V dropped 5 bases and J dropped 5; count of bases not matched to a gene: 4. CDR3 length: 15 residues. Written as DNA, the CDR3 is TGTGCCAGCAGCGTGGGACAGGGCAATAATTCACCCCTCCACTTT. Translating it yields CASSVGQGNNSPLHF.

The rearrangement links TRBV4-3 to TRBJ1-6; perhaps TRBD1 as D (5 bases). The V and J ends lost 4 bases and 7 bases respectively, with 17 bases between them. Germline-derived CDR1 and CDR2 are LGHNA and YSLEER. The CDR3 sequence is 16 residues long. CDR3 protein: CASSLAGRVQNSPLHF. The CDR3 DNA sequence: TGCGCCAGCAGCCTTGCAGGGAGGGTGCAGAATTCACCCCTCCACTTT.

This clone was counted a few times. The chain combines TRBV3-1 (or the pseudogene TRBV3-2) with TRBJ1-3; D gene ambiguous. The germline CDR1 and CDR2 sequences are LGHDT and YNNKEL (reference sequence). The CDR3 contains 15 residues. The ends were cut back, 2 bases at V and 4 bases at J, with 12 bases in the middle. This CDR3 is CASSQRKLVGNTIYF. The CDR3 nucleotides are TGTGCCAGCAGCCAAAGAAAACTGGTGGGAAACACCATATATTTT.

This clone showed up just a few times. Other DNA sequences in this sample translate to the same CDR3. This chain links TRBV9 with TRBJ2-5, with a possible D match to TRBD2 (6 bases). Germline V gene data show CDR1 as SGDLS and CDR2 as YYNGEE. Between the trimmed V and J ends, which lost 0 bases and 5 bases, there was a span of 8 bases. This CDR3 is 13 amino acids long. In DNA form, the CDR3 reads TGTGCCAGCAGCGTAGCCCGGGGGGAGACCCAGTACTTC. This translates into CASSVARGETQYF.

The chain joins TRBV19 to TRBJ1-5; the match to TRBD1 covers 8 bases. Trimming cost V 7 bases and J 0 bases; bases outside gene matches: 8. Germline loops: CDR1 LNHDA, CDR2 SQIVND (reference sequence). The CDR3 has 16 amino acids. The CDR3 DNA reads TGTGCCAGTACTACAGGACAGGGAAATAGCAATCAGCCCCAGCATTTT. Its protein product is CASTTGQGNSNQPQHF. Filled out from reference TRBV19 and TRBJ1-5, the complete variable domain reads DGGITQSPKYLFRKEGQNVTLSCEQNLNHDAMYWYRQDPGQGLRLIYYSQIVNDFQKGDIAEGYSVSREKKESFPLTVTSAQKNPTAFYLCASTTGQGNSNQPQHFGDGTRLSIL.

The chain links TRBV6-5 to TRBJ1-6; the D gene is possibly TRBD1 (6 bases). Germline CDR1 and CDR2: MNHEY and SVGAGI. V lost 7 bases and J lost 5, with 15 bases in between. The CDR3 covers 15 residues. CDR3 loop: CASTKTGANNSPLHF. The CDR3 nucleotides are TGTGCCAGCACCAAGACAGGAGCCAATAATTCACCCCTCCACTTT.

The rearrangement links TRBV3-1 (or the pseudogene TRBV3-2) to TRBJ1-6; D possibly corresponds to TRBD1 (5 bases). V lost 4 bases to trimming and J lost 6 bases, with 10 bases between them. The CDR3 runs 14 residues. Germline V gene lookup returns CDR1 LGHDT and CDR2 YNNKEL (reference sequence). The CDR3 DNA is TGTGCCAGCAGCCCCCGGGGGGGTAATTCACCCCTCCACTTT. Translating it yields CASSPRGGNSPLHF.

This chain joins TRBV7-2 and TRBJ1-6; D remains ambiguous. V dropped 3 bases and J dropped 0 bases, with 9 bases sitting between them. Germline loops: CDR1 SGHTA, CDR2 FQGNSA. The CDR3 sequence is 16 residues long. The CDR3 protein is CASSFGFGSYNSPLHF. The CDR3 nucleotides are TGTGCCAGCAGCTTCGGATTTGGCTCCTATAATTCACCCCTCCACTTT.

CDR3 DNA sequence: TGTGCCAGCAGCTTAGGGGTCTGGGGGACCTATGGCTACACCTTC. Amino acids: CASSLGVWGTYGYTF. The chain links TRBV7-2 to TRBJ1-2, with D possibly matching TRBD1 (5 bases). CDR1 is SGHTA, CDR2 FQGNSA, per germline. With 1 base removed from V and 4 bases from J, the gap between germline ends came to 13 bases. The CDR3 has 15 residues. Supplemented by reference TRBV7-2 and TRBJ1-2, the full variable domain reads GAGVSQSPSNKVTEKGKDVELRCDPISGHTALYWYRQSLGQGLEFLIYFQGNSAPDKSGLPSDRFSAERTGGSVSTLTIQRTQQEDSAVYLCASSLGVWGTYGYTFGSGTRLTVV.

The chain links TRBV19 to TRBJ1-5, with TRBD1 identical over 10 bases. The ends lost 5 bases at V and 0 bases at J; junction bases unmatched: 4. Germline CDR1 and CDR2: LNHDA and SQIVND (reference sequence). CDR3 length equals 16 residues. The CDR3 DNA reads TGTGCCAGTAGTGACAGGGGGCCCTATAGCAATCAGCCCCAGCATTTT. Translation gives CASSDRGPYSNQPQHF.

This CDR3 reads CASMMGEGIHEQFF. As DNA, the CDR3 is TGTGCCAGCATGATGGGGGAGGGGATCCATGAGCAGTTCTTC. This chain uses TRBV6-5 with TRBJ2-1, with 7 nucleotides matching TRBD2. V shed 7 bases and J 8 bases; nucleotides not matched to a gene: 11. Germline CDR1 and CDR2: MNHEY and SVGAGI. The CDR3 contains 14 residues.